The entry that follows covers one T cell receptor (beta chain) sequence. Its antigen remains unidentified. This CDR3 comprises 15 residues. V was clipped by 5 bases and J by 7 bases, with 20 bases between them. Germline-derived CDR1 and CDR2 are SEHNR and FQNEAQ (reference sequence). The data derive from a study of stem cell transplantation in POMP-related autoinflammatory disease. Findings of the study overall: A trend toward lower repertoire diversity and greater clonality appeared in every analyzed T-cell subset of PRAID patients. In PRAID patients, the number of distinct TRB V-J gene pairings was restricted.

Profiled with immunoSEQ multiplex PCR; TCRdb holds only in-frame clones, not every one. The sample has about 11,000 clones, about 87% seen once. The source material was CD8+ T cells from PBMCs, sampled before stem cell transplantation. The receptor's source is a human donor with POMP-related autoinflammation and immune dysregulation (PRAID). V is TRBV7-9 and J is TRBJ2-5, with D perhaps given as TRBD1 or TRBD2 (5 bases each). The CDR3 DNA follows: TGTGCCAGCAGCCCCGGGGCCTTCTATCCGGGGACCCAGTACTTC. Translated: CASSPGAFYPGTQYF.